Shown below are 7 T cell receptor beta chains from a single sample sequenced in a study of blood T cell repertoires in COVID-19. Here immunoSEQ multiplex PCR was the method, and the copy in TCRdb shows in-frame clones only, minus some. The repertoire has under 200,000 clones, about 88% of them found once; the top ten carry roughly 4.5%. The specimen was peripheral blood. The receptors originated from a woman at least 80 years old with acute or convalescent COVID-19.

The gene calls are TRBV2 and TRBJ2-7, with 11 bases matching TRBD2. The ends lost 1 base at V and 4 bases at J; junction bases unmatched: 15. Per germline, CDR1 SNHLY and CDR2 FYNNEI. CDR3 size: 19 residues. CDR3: CASSEEWPTSGKVGYEQYF. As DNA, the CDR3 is TGTGCCAGCAGTGAAGAGTGGCCGACTAGCGGGAAGGTTGGATACGAGCAGTACTTC.

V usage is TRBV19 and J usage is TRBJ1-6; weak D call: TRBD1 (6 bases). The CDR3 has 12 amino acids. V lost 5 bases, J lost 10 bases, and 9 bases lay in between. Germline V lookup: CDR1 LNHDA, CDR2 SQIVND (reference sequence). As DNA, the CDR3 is TGTGCCAGTAGTTTCAGGGGATCACCCCTCCACTTT. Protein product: CASSFRGSPLHF.

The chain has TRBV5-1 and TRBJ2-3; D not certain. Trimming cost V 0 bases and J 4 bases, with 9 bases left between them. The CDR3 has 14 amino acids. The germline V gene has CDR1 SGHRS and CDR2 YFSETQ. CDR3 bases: TGCGCCAGCAGCTTGGAATTTCCGGCAGATACGCAGTATTTT. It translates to CASSLEFPADTQYF. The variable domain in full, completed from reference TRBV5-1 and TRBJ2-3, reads KAGVTQTPRYLIKTRGQQVTLSCSPISGHRSVSWYQQTPGQGLQFLFEYFSETQRNKGNFPGRFSGRQFSNSRSEMNVSTLELGDSALYLCASSLEFPADTQYFGPGTRLTVL.

The CDR3 nucleotides are TGTGCCAGCAGCCAGAGGACTAGCGGTACCCCGTCATTTGAGACCCAGTACTTC. It codes for CASSQRTSGTPSFETQYF. This chain connects TRBV3-1 (or the pseudogene TRBV3-2) to TRBJ2-5, with TRBD2 matching over 10 bases. Per the germline V gene, CDR1 is LGHDT and CDR2 is YNNKEL (reference sequence). The CDR3 runs to 18 residues. V gave up 3 bases and J gave up 5 bases; unmatched junction bases: 15.

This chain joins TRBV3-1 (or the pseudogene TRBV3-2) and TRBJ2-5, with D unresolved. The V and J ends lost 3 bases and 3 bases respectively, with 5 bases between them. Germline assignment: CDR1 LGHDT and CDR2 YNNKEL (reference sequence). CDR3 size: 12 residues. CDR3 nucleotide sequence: TGTGCCAGCAGCCATGTTAAAGAGACCCAGTACTTC. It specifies CASSHVKETQYF.

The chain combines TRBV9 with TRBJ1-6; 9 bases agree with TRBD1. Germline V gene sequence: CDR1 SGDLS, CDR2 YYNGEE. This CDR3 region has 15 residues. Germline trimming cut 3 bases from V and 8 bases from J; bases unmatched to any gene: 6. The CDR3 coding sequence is TGTGCCAGCAGCGCCCGAGGACAGGGGTATTCACCCCTCCACTTT. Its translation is CASSARGQGYSPLHF.

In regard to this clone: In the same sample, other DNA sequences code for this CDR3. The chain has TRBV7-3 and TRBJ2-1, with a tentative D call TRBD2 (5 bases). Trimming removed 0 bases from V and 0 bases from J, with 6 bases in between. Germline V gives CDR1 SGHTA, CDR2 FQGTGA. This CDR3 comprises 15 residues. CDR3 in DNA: TGTGCCAGCAGCTTAACCCGGGACTCCTACAATGAGCAGTTCTTC. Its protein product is CASSLTRDSYNEQFF.